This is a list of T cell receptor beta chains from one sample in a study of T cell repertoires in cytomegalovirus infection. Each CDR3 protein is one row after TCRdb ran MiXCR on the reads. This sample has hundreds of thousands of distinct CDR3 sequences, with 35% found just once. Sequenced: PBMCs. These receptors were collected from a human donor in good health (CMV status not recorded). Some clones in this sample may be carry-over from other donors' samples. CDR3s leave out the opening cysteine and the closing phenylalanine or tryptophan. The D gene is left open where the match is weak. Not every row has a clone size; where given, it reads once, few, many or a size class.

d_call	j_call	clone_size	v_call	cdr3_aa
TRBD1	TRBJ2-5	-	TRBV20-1	SAIRDRGVETQY
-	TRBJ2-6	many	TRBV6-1	ASSPAWRGPSQGVDWANVLT
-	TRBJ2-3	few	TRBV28	ASSTRGEDTQY
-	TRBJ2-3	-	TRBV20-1	SSRGPDRTLTDTQY
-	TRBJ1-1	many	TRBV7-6	ASSSWTGEGNTEAF
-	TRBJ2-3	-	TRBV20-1	SARPLSGYTDTQY
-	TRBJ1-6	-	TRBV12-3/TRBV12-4	ASFSRGDSPLH
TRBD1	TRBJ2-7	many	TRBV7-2	ASSPGQAQY
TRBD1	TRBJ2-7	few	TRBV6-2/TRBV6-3	ARETRTGVEQY
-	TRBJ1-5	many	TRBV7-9	ASSLWGAGGNQPQH
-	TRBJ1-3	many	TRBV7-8	ASSFSNPGASGNTIY
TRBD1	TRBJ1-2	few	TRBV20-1	SARTGSDGYT
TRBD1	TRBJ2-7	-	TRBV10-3	AIRWTGSYEHY
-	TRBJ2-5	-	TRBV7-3	ASSFVAGETQY
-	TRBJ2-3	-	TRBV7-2	ASTLAEAGIPETQY
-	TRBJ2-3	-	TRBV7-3	ASSPRLKTDLADTQY
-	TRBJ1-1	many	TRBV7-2	ASSAVGVGMNTEAF
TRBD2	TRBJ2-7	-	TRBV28	ASSLYGPGLAASYEQY
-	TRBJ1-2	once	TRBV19	ASSIGPGLGGYT
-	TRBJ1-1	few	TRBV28	ASRQQGSTEAF
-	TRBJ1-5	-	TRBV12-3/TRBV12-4	ASSSPPPLQPQH
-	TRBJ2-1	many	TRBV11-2	ASSLDRASYNEQF
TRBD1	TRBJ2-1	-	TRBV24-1	ATSDPGQDNEQF
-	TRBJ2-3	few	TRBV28	ASSLAGESTDTQY
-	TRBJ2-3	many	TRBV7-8	ASSLDREVLTDTQY
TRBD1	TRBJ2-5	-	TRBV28	ASSPRTGSRETQY
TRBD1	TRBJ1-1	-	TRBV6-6	ASSYQGAWGTEAF
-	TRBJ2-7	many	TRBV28	ASLRPGENEQY
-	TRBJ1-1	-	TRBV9	ASSVGTDTEAF
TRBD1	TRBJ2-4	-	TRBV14	ASSQTGASLAKNIQY
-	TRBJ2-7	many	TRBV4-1	ASSQQVGRPYEQY
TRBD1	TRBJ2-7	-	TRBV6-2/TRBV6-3	ASTPGQGVLYEQY
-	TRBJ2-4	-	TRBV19	ASSTPGTPADIQY
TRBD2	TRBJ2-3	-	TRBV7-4	ASSLGPVAGFADTQY
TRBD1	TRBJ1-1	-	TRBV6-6	ASSYSGQGNTEAF
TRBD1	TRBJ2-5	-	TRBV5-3	ASSSGQGLGETQY
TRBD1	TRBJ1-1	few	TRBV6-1	ASSEWGTVGTEAF
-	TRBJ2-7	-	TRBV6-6	ASSYSELSGEQY
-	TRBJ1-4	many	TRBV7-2	ASSLTGSTNEKLF
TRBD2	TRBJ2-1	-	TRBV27	ASSQLAGTEF
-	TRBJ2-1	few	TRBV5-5	ASSRNSGSYNEQF
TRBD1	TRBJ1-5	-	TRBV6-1	ASSDLDRGGQPQH
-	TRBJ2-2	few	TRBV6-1	ASGQTNTGELF
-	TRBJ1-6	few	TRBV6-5	ATGTPLSSYNSPLH
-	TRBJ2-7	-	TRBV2	ASSGTVSEQY
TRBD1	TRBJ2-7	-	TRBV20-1	SARATFSQGARSDPYLPKYEQY
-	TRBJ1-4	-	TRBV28	ASSPVGEGFDEKLF
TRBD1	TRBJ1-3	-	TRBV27	ASSRRGQGSGNTIY
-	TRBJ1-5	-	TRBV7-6	ASSLLRNKEGNQPQH
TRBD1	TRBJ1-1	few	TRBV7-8	ASSLGTGLKTEAF
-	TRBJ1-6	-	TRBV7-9	ASSPPGGPGNNSPLH
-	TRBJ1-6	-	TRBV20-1	SARDLAGTRSPLH
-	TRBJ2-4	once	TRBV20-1	SAREAREAKNIQY
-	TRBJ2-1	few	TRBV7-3	ASSLNRGSSYNEQF